The 18 T cell receptor beta chains below come from one sample, sequenced in a study of vaccination effects on CD4 cells after COVID-19. These receptors have no identified antigens. Before any sequencing was done, the ViraFEST assay used viral peptide pools to expand antigen-specific CD4+ T cells. After around 10 days in culture, the CD4+ T cells were isolated. All vaccine recipients tested negative for nucleocapsid antibodies and had never contracted SARS-CoV-2 infection. The repertoire was sequenced with immunoSEQ multiplex PCR; TCRdb's copy has only in-frame clones and lacks some. The profile covers 40,000 to 45,000 clones, with 70% appearing a single time and 26% taken by the ten largest. The sample was CD4+ T cells from PBMCs cultured with HCoV-OC43 spike peptides, taken before COVID-19 vaccination. Subset in this sample: HCoV-OC43 spike overlapping peptide pool stimulation. These receptors came from a human donor who received a COVID-19 vaccine.

The rearrangement joins TRBV11-2 to TRBJ2-2, with a tentative D call TRBD2 (5 bases). The CDR3 covers 15 residues. Deletions cut 1 base from V and 4 bases from J, with 10 bases between. The germline V gene has CDR1 SGHAT and CDR2 FQNNGV. The CDR3 loop reads CASSLATRSTGELFF. In DNA, the CDR3 is TGTGCCAGCAGCTTAGCCACTAGATCCACCGGGGAGCTGTTTTTT.

This clone is a singleton in its sample. This sequence joins TRBV7-9 and TRBJ1-3; 7 bases are a match to TRBD1. Germline V CDR1 and CDR2: SEHNR, FQNEAQ (reference sequence). CDR3 length: 18 amino acids. V gave up 4 bases and J gave up 0 bases; unmatched junction bases: 12. The CDR3 is CASSWGPQGLGSGNTIYF. CDR3 bases: TGTGCCAGCAGCTGGGGCCCACAGGGGTTGGGCTCTGGAAACACCATATATTTT.

This clone was observed a few times. This chain links TRBV28 with TRBJ2-1; D gene unclear. The CDR3 covers 11 residues. The germline V gene has CDR1 MDHEN and CDR2 SYDVKM. The germline V and J ends were trimmed by 2 bases and 8 bases, with 4 bases remaining between them. CDR3: CASSLRDEQFF. The CDR3 DNA follows: TGTGCCAGCAGTTTAAGGGATGAGCAGTTCTTC.

The chain recombines TRBV7-9 with TRBJ1-6; D possibly corresponds to TRBD1 (6 bases). CDR3 size: 15 residues. Trimming shortened V by 1 base and J by 5 bases, and 9 bases separated the two germline ends. The germline V gene encodes CDR1 SEHNR and CDR2 FQNEAQ (reference sequence). The CDR3 here is CASSLDGQHNSPLHF. The CDR3 region has the DNA TGTGCCAGCAGCTTAGACGGACAGCATAATTCACCCCTCCACTTT. Together with reference TRBV7-9 and TRBJ1-6, the CDR3 gives the full variable domain: DTGVSQNPRHKITKRGQNVTFRCDPISEHNRLYWYRQTLGQGPEFLTYFQNEAQLEKSRLLSDRFSAERPKGSFSTLEIQRTEQGDSAMYLCASSLDGQHNSPLHFGNGTRLTVT.

The chain recombines TRBV29-1 with TRBJ2-3; D assignment may be TRBD1 or TRBD2 (5 bases each). Trimming removed 8 bases at V and 2 bases at J, with 11 bases between. The germline V gene has CDR1 SQVTM and CDR2 ANQGSEA. The CDR3 extends over 12 amino acids. CDR3 sequence reads: CSSGRSTDTQYF. CDR3 sequence (DNA): TGCAGCTCGGGACGGTCCACAGATACGCAGTATTTT.

J is TRBJ2-3 and V is TRBV5-1, with 10 positions matching TRBD2. CDR1 SGHRS and CDR2 YFSETQ come from the germline V gene. V was clipped by 0 bases and J by 2 bases; unmatched bases: 3. The CDR3 has 16 residues. The CDR3 protein is CASSLATSGITDTQYF. The CDR3 bases are TGCGCCAGCAGCTTGGCTACTAGCGGGATCACAGATACGCAGTATTTT.

The chain links TRBV7-9 to TRBJ1-1; D gene unclear. The CDR3 sequence is 15 residues long. CDR1 is SEHNR and CDR2 is FQNEAQ in the germline V gene (reference sequence). Trimming pared 5 bases from V and 1 base from J, leaving 14 bases between. CDR3 sequence reads: CASSALWLPNTEAFF. In nucleotides, the CDR3 is TGTGCCAGCAGCGCATTGTGGCTTCCGAACACTGAAGCTTTCTTT.

This chain links TRBV5-5 with TRBJ1-1; 7 bases are a match to TRBD1. V lost 6 bases, J lost 5 bases, and 7 bases stayed unmatched. The CDR3 totals 13 residues. The germline V gene encodes CDR1 SGHKS and CDR2 YYEKEE (reference sequence). The CDR3 nucleotides read TGTGCCAGCACCACGACAGGGCTGACTGAAGCTTTCTTT. Its translation: CASTTTGLTEAFF. The complete variable domain, with remaining parts taken from reference TRBV5-5 and TRBJ1-1, reads DAGVTQSPTHLIKTRGQQVTLRCSPISGHKSVSWYQQVLGQGPQFIFQYYEKEERGRGNFPDRFSARQFPNYSSELNVNALLLGDSALYLCASTTTGLTEAFFGQGTRLTVV.

V and J are TRBV4-2 and TRBJ2-3; D is undetermined. The CDR3 runs to 13 residues. CDR1 and CDR2 (germline): LGHNA, YNFKEQ. V shed 5 bases and J shed 2 bases, with 8 bases lying between them. CDR3 DNA: TGTGCCAGCAGCGTAGGCATCACAGATACGCAGTATTTT. This codes for CASSVGITDTQYF.

The chain joins TRBV5-1 to TRBJ2-5; TRBD1 is a possible D gene (7 bases). Trimming stripped 5 bases from V and 1 base from J, with 18 bases between. CDR3 size: 16 residues. Germline V lookup: CDR1 SGHRS, CDR2 YFSETQ. CDR3 protein: CASRGGSGGGQETQYF. In nucleotides, the CDR3 is TGCGCCAGCAGAGGGGGATCAGGGGGAGGCCAAGAGACCCAGTACTTC.

This clone was observed a few times. The chain carries TRBV5-6 and TRBJ1-2; 9 positions match TRBD1. V shed 2 bases, J shed 2 bases, and the junction held 4 bases outside the gene matches. CDR3 length: 15 residues. Germline-derived CDR1 and CDR2 are SGHDT and YYEEEE. Here the CDR3 DNA reads TGTGCCAGCAGCTTCACAACAGGGGGCAACTATGGCTACACCTTC. Translation: CASSFTTGGNYGYTF.

A few counts support this clone. The V call is TRBV10-1, the J call TRBJ1-1; tentatively, D is TRBD1 (5 bases). Looked up from germline, CDR1 is WNHNN and CDR2 is SYGVQD (reference sequence). V dropped 4 bases and J dropped 5 bases, with 14 bases sitting between them. The CDR3 contains 14 residues. The DNA for the CDR3 is TGCGCCAGCAGTGTTGAGGGGCCGAATACTGAAGCTTTCTTT. Its translation is CASSVEGPNTEAFF.

The V and J genes are TRBV7-2 and TRBJ2-7; D uncertain. Germline V CDR1 and CDR2: SGHTA, FQGNSA. Trimming removed 5 bases at V and 6 bases at J, with 11 bases between. The CDR3 length is 12 residues. CDR3 DNA: TGTGCCAGCAGCCTGCCCCCCGGCGAGCAGTACTTC. Encoded protein: CASSLPPGEQYF.

V is TRBV7-3 and J is TRBJ2-3; 8 nucleotides line up with TRBD2. The CDR3 is made up of 16 amino acids. After removal of 5 bases from V and 1 base from J, the junction contained 8 bases not matched to a gene. Looked up from germline, CDR1 is SGHTA and CDR2 is FQGTGA. This CDR3 reads CASSPQAGARTDTQYF. The DNA of the CDR3 is TGTGCCAGCAGCCCACAAGCGGGGGCCCGCACAGATACGCAGTATTTT.

The rearrangement uses TRBV13 and TRBJ2-3; D is ambiguous. With 0 bases removed from V and 0 bases from J, the gap between germline ends came to 13 bases. Germline V lookup: CDR1 PRHDT, CDR2 FYEKMQ (reference sequence). The CDR3 totals 17 residues. This chain's CDR3 is CASSLGASAASTDTQYF. The CDR3, as DNA: TGTGCCAGCAGCTTAGGGGCCAGCGCAGCTAGCACAGATACGCAGTATTTT.

V is TRBV6-1 and J is TRBJ2-7; the match to TRBD1 covers 10 bases. The V gene end was trimmed by 4 bases and the J gene end by 4 bases; junction bases not matched to a gene: 10. The CDR3 runs to 16 residues. Germline CDR1 MNHNS, CDR2 SASEGT. The DNA of the CDR3 is TGTGCCAGCAGTGGAACGTTGGACAGGGGGGAATACGAGCAGTACTTC. Its translation: CASSGTLDRGEYEQYF.

In DNA, the CDR3 is TGTGCCTGGAATTCTCGACTCGGCGAAAAACTGTTTTTT. Translation gives CAWNSRLGEKLFF. The chain carries TRBV30 and TRBJ1-4; the D is unclear. Germline V gene lookup returns CDR1 GTSNPN and CDR2 SVGIG (reference sequence). The V end was cut by 4 bases, the J end by 8 bases, with 14 bases between. CDR3 length: 13 residues. Based on the CDR3 plus reference TRBV30 and TRBJ1-4, the full variable domain is SQTIHQWPATLVQPVGSPLSLECTVEGTSNPNLYWYRQAAGRGLQLLFYSVGIGQISSEVPQNLSASRPQDRQFILSSKKLLLSDSGFYLCAWNSRLGEKLFFGSGTQLSVL.

This chain uses TRBV5-4 with TRBJ2-3; D may be TRBD2 (5 bases). CDR3 size: 16 residues. V shed 0 bases and J shed 0 bases, with 11 bases lying between them. Looked up from germline, CDR1 is SGHNT and CDR2 is YYREEE (reference sequence). CDR3 sequence reads: CASSLDWGVSTDTQYF. CDR3 DNA: TGTGCCAGCAGCTTGGACTGGGGAGTTAGCACAGATACGCAGTATTTT.